This T cell receptor beta chain was identified in a study of blood T cell repertoires in COVID-19. From germline, CDR1 is SGHTA and CDR2 FQGNSA. V lost 5 bases and J lost 1; bases outside the gene matches: 7. CDR3 length: 17 amino acids. The assay was immunoSEQ multiplex PCR, and TCRdb's table has in-frame clones only and misses some. The sample records approximately 47,000 clones, more than 75% being singletons. V and J are TRBV7-2 and TRBJ2-1; 11 bases are a match to TRBD1. Sequencing was performed on peripheral blood. The clonotype was recovered from a woman in her fifties or sixties with acute or convalescent COVID-19. CDR3 coding DNA: TGTGCCAGCAGCCAAGACCGGGACAGGGGGTCCTACAATGAGCAGTTCTTC. Translated, it gives CASSQDRDRGSYNEQFF.